These T cell receptor beta chains were read from a single sample in a study of T cell repertoires in cytomegalovirus infection. MiXCR, applied by TCRdb to the reads, yields one record per CDR3 protein. This table has 150,000 to 200,000 distinct CDR3 sequences, about an eighth appearing once. The sample consisted of PBMCs. These receptors came from a human donor in good health (CMV status not recorded). Some clones in this sample may be carry-over from other donors' samples. Each CDR3 is given with its conserved first and last residue. The D gene is left open where the match is weak. Only some rows state a clone size, as once, few, many or a class for expanded clones.

CDR3: CASSSLGRGNEQFF
DNA: TGTGCCAGCAGTTCCCTGGGGAGGGGGAATGAGCAGTTCTTC
J: TRBJ2-1
length: 14
D: NA
size: many
V: TRBV12-3/TRBV12-4

CDR3: CSAPSRQKGYEQYF
DNA: TGCAGTGCTCCTTCGAGACAGAAAGGCTACGAGCAGTACTTC
J: TRBJ2-7
length: 14
D: NA
size: few
V: TRBV20-1

CDR3: CASSREPGRAQHF
DNA: TGTGCCAGTAGTAGGGAACCGGGAAGGGCCCAGCATTTT
J: TRBJ1-5
length: 13
D: NA
size: NA
V: TRBV19

CDR3: CASSYSGQANTGELFF
DNA: TGTGCCAGTAGCTACTCTGGACAGGCGAACACCGGGGAGCTGTTTTTT
J: TRBJ2-2
length: 16
D: TRBD1
size: few
V: TRBV19

CDR3: CASSTGGAGRIEQYF
DNA: TGTGCCAGCAGTACAGGGGGCGCGGGAAGGATTGAGCAGTACTTC
J: TRBJ2-7
length: 15
D: TRBD1
size: NA
V: TRBV25-1

CDR3: CASSSGIHNEQFF
DNA: TGTGCCAGCAGCTCCGGGATACACAATGAGCAGTTCTTC
J: TRBJ2-1
length: 13
D: NA
size: NA
V: TRBV7-4

CDR3: CSGGLAGQETQYF
DNA: TGCAGCGGCGGACTAGCGGGACAAGAGACCCAGTACTTC
J: TRBJ2-5
length: 13
D: TRBD2
size: NA
V: TRBV29-1

CDR3: CATSRDKNSPLHF
DNA: TGTGCCACCAGCAGAGATAAAAATTCACCCCTCCACTTT
J: TRBJ1-6
length: 13
D: NA
size: NA
V: TRBV15

CDR3: CASSYSTSGTDTQYF
DNA: TGTGCCAGCAGTTACTCGACGTCAGGCACAGATACGCAGTATTTT
J: TRBJ2-3
length: 15
D: NA
size: many
V: TRBV6-5

CDR3: CSAPPGQGFNNEQFF
DNA: TGCAGTGCTCCTCCGGGACAGGGGTTCAACAATGAGCAGTTCTTC
J: TRBJ2-1
length: 15
D: TRBD1
size: NA
V: TRBV20-1

CDR3: CSVDRTYEQFF
DNA: TGCAGCGTTGACCGAACCTATGAGCAGTTCTTC
J: TRBJ2-1
length: 11
D: NA
size: NA
V: TRBV29-1

CDR3: CASWLSGTSGIGTQYF
DNA: TGTGCCAGCTGGTTATCCGGGACTAGCGGGATAGGTACGCAGTATTTT
J: TRBJ2-3
length: 16
D: TRBD2
size: many
V: TRBV28

CDR3: CASSLGGTPEAFF
DNA: TGCGCCAGCAGCTTGGGAGGGACTCCAGAAGCTTTCTTT
J: TRBJ1-1
length: 13
D: NA
size: few
V: TRBV5-1

CDR3: CASSEALVQETQYF
DNA: TGTGCCAGCAGTGAAGCCCTAGTCCAAGAGACCCAGTACTTC
J: TRBJ2-5
length: 14
D: NA
size: few
V: TRBV2

CDR3: CASSVQGGDGYTF
DNA: TGTGCCAGCAGCGTCCAGGGAGGGGATGGCTACACCTTC
J: TRBJ1-2
length: 13
D: NA
size: many
V: TRBV11-2

CDR3: CASSPRGRGAFF
DNA: TGTGCCAGCAGTCCCAGGGGGCGCGGAGCTTTCTTT
J: TRBJ1-1
length: 12
D: TRBD1
size: many
V: TRBV12-3/TRBV12-4

CDR3: CASSEGTSSYEQYF
DNA: TGTGCCAGCAGCGAAGGGACAAGCTCCTACGAGCAGTACTTC
J: TRBJ2-7
length: 14
D: NA
size: few
V: TRBV9

CDR3: CASRRGANTGELFF
DNA: TGTGCCAGCAGGCGGGGGGCAAACACCGGGGAGCTGTTTTTT
J: TRBJ2-2
length: 14
D: TRBD2
size: many
V: TRBV6-4

CDR3: CASSQYRTGSSYNEQFF
DNA: TGTGCCAGCAGCCAATATAGGACAGGGAGCTCCTACAATGAGCAGTTCTTC
J: TRBJ2-1
length: 17
D: TRBD1
size: many
V: TRBV7-8

CDR3: CASRLTGALDQPQHF
DNA: TGTGCCAGCAGGTTGACAGGGGCACTGGATCAGCCCCAGCATTTT
J: TRBJ1-5
length: 15
D: TRBD1
size: few
V: TRBV28

CDR3: CASSTVGILGRAEAFF
DNA: TGTGCCAGCAGCACCGTTGGGATCCTCGGTCGCGCTGAAGCTTTCTTT
J: TRBJ1-1
length: 16
D: NA
size: many
V: TRBV7-9

CDR3: CAIKQGSGTEAFF
DNA: TGTGCCATCAAGCAAGGGTCGGGCACTGAAGCTTTCTTT
J: TRBJ1-1
length: 13
D: NA
size: many
V: TRBV2

CDR3: CASSDGGGPYF
DNA: TGTGCCAGCAGTGACGGGGGGGGCCCGTACTTC
J: TRBJ2-4
length: 11
D: TRBD2
size: NA
V: TRBV25-1

CDR3: CASRRDREISGYTF
DNA: TGTGCCAGCAGGAGAGACAGGGAGATAAGTGGCTACACCTTC
J: TRBJ1-2
length: 14
D: TRBD1
size: few
V: TRBV28

CDR3: CASSPRQQGGSYEQYF
DNA: TGTGCCAGCAGCCCCCGTCAACAGGGGGGGTCCTACGAGCAGTACTTC
J: TRBJ2-7
length: 16
D: NA
size: many
V: TRBV7-2

CDR3: CASPGELEGNTF
DNA: TGTGCCAGCCCAGGGGAATTAGAGGGCAACACCTTC
J: TRBJ1-2
length: 12
D: NA
size: NA
V: TRBV11-2

CDR3: CASSIDRYNQPQHF
DNA: TGTGCCAGTAGTATAGACCGATACAATCAGCCCCAGCATTTT
J: TRBJ1-5
length: 14
D: NA
size: NA
V: TRBV19

CDR3: CSVVGVDTQYF
DNA: TGCAGCGTTGTGGGCGTAGATACGCAGTATTTT
J: TRBJ2-3
length: 11
D: NA
size: few
V: TRBV29-1

CDR3: CSVSGVGNEQFF
DNA: TGCAGCGTTAGCGGGGTGGGCAATGAGCAGTTCTTC
J: TRBJ2-1
length: 12
D: TRBD2
size: NA
V: TRBV29-1

CDR3: CSASGDGRSTEAFF
DNA: TGCAGTGCTAGCGGCGACGGGAGGAGCACTGAAGCTTTCTTT
J: TRBJ1-1
length: 14
D: NA
size: NA
V: TRBV20-1

CDR3: CSATTSDSHFNQPQHF
DNA: TGCAGTGCTACCACATCCGACAGTCATTTCAATCAGCCCCAGCATTTT
J: TRBJ1-5
length: 16
D: NA
size: NA
V: TRBV20-1

CDR3: CASSFQTPGLRQETQYF
DNA: TGTGCCAGCAGTTTCCAGACGCCAGGCCTTCGACAAGAGACCCAGTACTTC
J: TRBJ2-5
length: 17
D: NA
size: many
V: TRBV28

CDR3: CASSYSRGRSTDTQYF
DNA: TGTGCCAGCAGTTACTCAAGGGGGCGCAGCACAGATACGCAGTATTTT
J: TRBJ2-3
length: 16
D: TRBD1
size: many
V: TRBV6-5

CDR3: CASMGSGQGTVEQYF
DNA: TGTGCCAGTATGGGTTCGGGACAGGGCACGGTTGAGCAGTACTTC
J: TRBJ2-7
length: 15
D: TRBD1
size: NA
V: TRBV19

CDR3: CASSSGTESIREKLFF
DNA: TGTGCCAGCAGCTCCGGGACAGAGTCCATTCGTGAAAAACTGTTTTTT
J: TRBJ1-4
length: 16
D: TRBD1
size: many
V: TRBV5-6

CDR3: CASSWWGAEAFF
DNA: TGTGCCAGCAGCTGGTGGGGGGCTGAAGCTTTCTTT
J: TRBJ1-1
length: 12
D: NA
size: few
V: TRBV5-4

CDR3: CASSPRTGAGPYGYTF
DNA: TGTGCCAGCAGCCCACGGACAGGGGCGGGCCCCTATGGCTACACCTTC
J: TRBJ1-2
length: 16
D: TRBD1
size: many
V: TRBV7-2

CDR3: CASSLIGSGADTQYF
DNA: TGTGCCAGCAGCTTAATAGGCTCGGGGGCAGATACGCAGTATTTT
J: TRBJ2-3
length: 15
D: NA
size: many
V: TRBV7-3

CDR3: CSANRGGGDTEAFF
DNA: TGCAGCGCCAATCGGGGGGGAGGGGACACTGAAGCTTTCTTT
J: TRBJ1-1
length: 14
D: NA
size: few
V: TRBV29-1

CDR3: CASSWLGELFF
DNA: TGTGCCAGCAGTTGGTTAGGGGAGCTGTTTTTT
J: TRBJ2-2
length: 11
D: NA
size: few
V: TRBV28

CDR3: CASSLPRDYGYTF
DNA: TGTGCCAGCAGCTTACCCAGGGACTATGGCTACACCTTC
J: TRBJ1-2
length: 13
D: NA
size: NA
V: TRBV7-9

CDR3: CASTLGGYRTEAFF
DNA: TGTGCCAGCACCTTAGGGGGGTATAGGACTGAAGCTTTCTTT
J: TRBJ1-1
length: 14
D: NA
size: many
V: TRBV11-2

CDR3: CSVEGQTMNTEAFF
DNA: TGCAGCGTTGAAGGGCAGACGATGAACACTGAAGCTTTCTTT
J: TRBJ1-1
length: 14
D: NA
size: NA
V: TRBV29-1

CDR3: CASSLSSKGPPQYF
DNA: TGTGCCAGCAGCTTATCTAGTAAGGGACCCCCGCAGTATTTT
J: TRBJ2-3
length: 14
D: NA
size: NA
V: TRBV7-9

CDR3: CASSDRIGSGTDTQYF
DNA: TGTGCCAGCAGTGACCGGATCGGGAGTGGTACAGATACGCAGTATTTT
J: TRBJ2-3
length: 16
D: NA
size: many
V: TRBV6-4

CDR3: CASSYPRRDRPNEKLFF
DNA: TGTGCCAGCAGCTACCCCCGGAGGGACAGGCCTAATGAAAAACTGTTTTTT
J: TRBJ1-4
length: 17
D: TRBD1
size: NA
V: TRBV7-9

CDR3: CASSLRTSGRTDTQYF
DNA: TGTGCCAGCAGCCTGCGGACTAGCGGGAGAACAGATACGCAGTATTTT
J: TRBJ2-3
length: 16
D: TRBD2
size: NA
V: TRBV7-9

CDR3: CASSSRGLAGVVGQFF
DNA: TGTGCCAGCAGTTCCCGGGGACTAGCGGGAGTAGTAGGGCAGTTCTTC
J: TRBJ2-1
length: 16
D: TRBD2
size: NA
V: TRBV28

CDR3: CASIEDPTGDEQFF
DNA: TGTGCCAGCATAGAGGACCCGACGGGCGATGAGCAGTTCTTC
J: TRBJ2-1
length: 14
D: NA
size: NA
V: TRBV28

CDR3: CAWGTSGGYNEQFF
DNA: TGTGCCTGGGGTACTAGCGGGGGCTACAATGAGCAGTTCTTC
J: TRBJ2-1
length: 14
D: TRBD2
size: NA
V: TRBV30